Below, 3 T cell receptor beta chains from the same sample are listed, as sequenced in a study of cytomegalovirus exposure and HLA in healthy donors. Primers: 60 Vbeta forward and 13 Jbeta reverse. The data were produced by immunoSEQ multiplex PCR, yet TCRdb's version contains in-frame clones alone and is incomplete. This table holds some 130,000 clones, roughly 78% found once. The specimen sequenced was PBMCs. Every receptor here comes from a man younger than 40 in good health and CMV-seronegative.

J is TRBJ2-3 and V is TRBV7-8; 7 bases align to TRBD2. CDR3 size: 17 residues. The germline V gene has CDR1 SGHVS and CDR2 FQNEAQ. J gave up 8 bases and V 0 bases, and 14 bases lay outside the gene matches. CDR3 DNA sequence: TGTGCCAGCAGCTTAGCGATCGCGGGGGTTGGGTCTGTTACGCAGTATTTT. This encodes CASSLAIAGVGSVTQYF.

This chain links TRBV28 with TRBJ1-2; no clear D gene. Trimming cost V 5 bases and J 8 bases, with 15 bases left between them. CDR1 is MDHEN, CDR2 SYDVKM, per germline. This CDR3 comprises 13 residues. Here the CDR3 DNA reads TGTGCCAGCAGTCCACATAAGGAGCGGGGCTACACCTTC. As protein: CASSPHKERGYTF.

The chain employs TRBV28 and TRBJ2-3; TRBD2 agrees at 7 bases. The CDR3 has 17 residues. The junction had 15 bases not matched to a gene; V was cut back by 5 bases and J by 4 bases. Per the germline V gene, CDR1 is MDHEN and CDR2 is SYDVKM. CDR3 bases: TGTGCCAGCAGTGCCCTCAGACTAGCCGTTAGTGCAGATACGCAGTATTTT. As protein: CASSALRLAVSADTQYF. Combining the CDR3 with reference TRBV28 and TRBJ2-3 gives the whole variable domain DVKVTQSSRYLVKRTGEKVFLECVQDMDHENMFWYRQDPGLGLRLIYFSYDVKMKEKGDIPEGYSVSREKKERFSLILESASTNQTSMYLCASSALRLAVSADTQYFGPGTRLTVL.